A single sample gave rise to the 7 T cell receptor beta chains below, sequenced in a study of T cells in tumors after PD-1 blockade. Here immunoSEQ multiplex PCR was the method, and the copy in TCRdb shows in-frame clones only, minus some. The repertoire holds 30,000 to 40,000 clones, with roughly 78% as singletons. The input for sequencing was PBMCs, taken before anti-PD-1 treatment. These TCRs come from a human donor with basal cell carcinoma.

The chain links TRBV19 to TRBJ1-1, with D unresolved. The germline CDR1 and CDR2 sequences are LNHDA and SQIVND (reference sequence). V was shortened by 7 bases and J by 0 bases, with 9 bases between the two germline ends. The CDR3 extends over 13 amino acids. The CDR3: CASTSTMNTEAFF. DNA for the CDR3: TGTGCCAGTACCTCCACCATGAACACTGAAGCTTTCTTT.

CDR3 protein: CASSVVAGGRNEQFF. In DNA form, the CDR3 reads TGTGCCAGCAGCGTAGTAGCGGGAGGGAGGAATGAGCAGTTCTTC. The chain uses TRBV9 and TRBJ2-1; 11 nucleotides match TRBD2. V lost 0 bases, J lost 7 bases, and 3 bases stayed unmatched. CDR1 is SGDLS, CDR2 YYNGEE, per germline. This CDR3 is 15 amino acids long.

This chain joins TRBV5-8 and TRBJ2-7; 9 bases agree with TRBD1. CDR1 SGHTS and CDR2 YDEGEE come from the germline V gene. This CDR3 is 14 amino acids long. The V and J ends lost 4 bases and 5 bases, in that order; junction bases with no gene match: 7. The CDR3 region is CASSRTGQGDEQYF. The CDR3 DNA sequence: TGTGCCAGCAGCCGGACGGGACAGGGTGACGAGCAGTACTTC.

The chain carries TRBV7-9 and TRBJ2-1, with D perhaps given as TRBD1 or TRBD2 (5 bases each). Germline loops: CDR1 SEHNR, CDR2 FQNEAQ (reference sequence). V was trimmed by 1 base and J by 1 base, leaving 8 bases between them. The CDR3 sequence is 15 residues long. CDR3 protein: CASSLGDGSYNEQFF. The DNA of the CDR3 is TGTGCCAGCAGCTTAGGGGACGGATCCTACAATGAGCAGTTCTTC.

V gene TRBV2 combines with J gene TRBJ2-1; a possible D gene is TRBD2 (5 bases). This CDR3 is built from 13 residues. Germline V gene sequence: CDR1 SNHLY, CDR2 FYNNEI. V was shortened by 6 bases and J by 9 bases, with 15 bases between the two germline ends. CDR3: CASRVYESGEQFF. In DNA form, the CDR3 reads TGTGCCAGCAGGGTCTACGAGAGCGGTGAGCAGTTCTTC.

J is TRBJ1-1 and V is TRBV5-6; tentative D call: TRBD1 (5 bases). This CDR3 has 14 amino acids. The V gene's germline CDR1 is SGHDT and CDR2 YYEEEE. V dropped 2 bases and J dropped 6 bases, with 14 bases sitting between them. CDR3 residues: CASSFNRVGAEAFF. The CDR3 DNA reads as TGTGCCAGCAGCTTTAACAGAGTAGGGGCTGAAGCTTTCTTT.

This sequence joins TRBV19 and TRBJ2-1; D uncertain. V was shortened by 6 bases and J by 2 bases, with 11 bases between the two germline ends. CDR1 LNHDA and CDR2 SQIVND come from the germline V gene (reference sequence). The CDR3 is 14 residues long. The CDR3 bases are TGTGCCAGTAGCCCAGGTGATACCTACAATGAGCAGTTCTTC. It is translated as CASSPGDTYNEQFF.